These T cell receptor beta chains were read from a single sample in a study of T cell repertoires in cytomegalovirus infection. The antigens of these receptors remain unknown. TCRdb re-called the reads with MiXCR, one entry per CDR3 protein. Among around 120,000 distinct CDR3 sequences listed, more than 20% were seen once. Material for sequencing was PBMCs, sequenced either directly or after in vitro stimulation (not recorded which). The receptors were gathered from a human donor in good health (CMV status not recorded). Some clones in this sample may be carry-over from other donors' samples. Both conserved end residues are part of each CDR3. D genes are given only for firm matches. Size values are once, few and many counts, or a class for expanded clones, and some rows have none.

abundance: -
j_gene: TRBJ1-1
d_gene: -
v_gene: TRBV7-9
CDR3nt: TGTGCCAGCAGCTCCCCGGGCCATTACACTGAAGCTTTCTTT
CDR3aa: CASSSPGHYTEAFF

abundance: -
j_gene: TRBJ1-1
d_gene: -
v_gene: TRBV12-3/TRBV12-4
CDR3nt: TGTGCCAGCAAACCCCTTCGGGAAAACACTGAAGCTTTCTTT
CDR3aa: CASKPLRENTEAFF

abundance: -
j_gene: TRBJ2-7
d_gene: TRBD2
v_gene: TRBV28
CDR3nt: TGTGCCAGCAGCTTCGGGACTAGAGAAACCGAGCAGTACTTC
CDR3aa: CASSFGTRETEQYF

abundance: -
j_gene: TRBJ1-2
d_gene: -
v_gene: TRBV12-3/TRBV12-4
CDR3nt: TGTGCCAGCAGTGATATTAACGGGGGCTACACCTTC
CDR3aa: CASSDINGGYTF

abundance: -
j_gene: TRBJ2-3
d_gene: -
v_gene: TRBV10-3
CDR3nt: TGTGCCATCAGTGAGTCAGCGGTTACAGATACGCAGTATTTT
CDR3aa: CAISESAVTDTQYF

abundance: few
j_gene: TRBJ1-1
d_gene: -
v_gene: TRBV27
CDR3nt: TGTGCCAGCAGTGCCATACAGGGATCTGAAGCTTTCTTT
CDR3aa: CASSAIQGSEAFF

abundance: few
j_gene: TRBJ1-2
d_gene: -
v_gene: TRBV5-1
CDR3nt: TGCGCCAGCAGCTTGGTCGGGGCCAGGGATGGCTACACCTTC
CDR3aa: CASSLVGARDGYTF

abundance: -
j_gene: TRBJ1-1
d_gene: -
v_gene: TRBV14
CDR3nt: TGTGCCAGCAGCCAAACAAGGGGCTACACTGAAGCTTTCTTT
CDR3aa: CASSQTRGYTEAFF

abundance: many
j_gene: TRBJ1-6
d_gene: -
v_gene: TRBV18
CDR3nt: TGTGCCAGCTCACCGACAGCGAGCTCCTATAATTCACCCCTCCACTTT
CDR3aa: CASSPTASSYNSPLHF

abundance: few
j_gene: TRBJ2-7
d_gene: -
v_gene: TRBV11-2
CDR3nt: TGTGCCAGCAGCGACCCGGGGAAAGGGGGATCCTACGAGCAGTACTTC
CDR3aa: CASSDPGKGGSYEQYF

abundance: few
j_gene: TRBJ1-5
d_gene: TRBD1
v_gene: TRBV18
CDR3nt: TGTGCCAGCTCACCCGGACAGGGGGGTACCAATCAGCCCCAGCATTTT
CDR3aa: CASSPGQGGTNQPQHF

abundance: -
j_gene: TRBJ2-7
d_gene: -
v_gene: TRBV5-1
CDR3nt: TGCGCCAGCAGCTTGGAAGGGAGCTCCTACGAGCAGTACTTC
CDR3aa: CASSLEGSSYEQYF

abundance: few
j_gene: TRBJ1-1
d_gene: TRBD1
v_gene: TRBV7-9
CDR3nt: TGTGCCAGCTATCGACAGGGCTTGGACACTGAAGCTTTCTTT
CDR3aa: CASYRQGLDTEAFF

abundance: many
j_gene: TRBJ1-5
d_gene: -
v_gene: TRBV15
CDR3nt: TGTGCCACCAGCAGAGATTTTTCCTCTGCCCAGCCCCAGCATTTT
CDR3aa: CATSRDFSSAQPQHF

abundance: -
j_gene: TRBJ2-2
d_gene: -
v_gene: TRBV7-9
CDR3nt: TGTGCCAGCAGCTTGTGGGGGACGCGAAACACCGGGGAGCTGTTTTTT
CDR3aa: CASSLWGTRNTGELFF

abundance: -
j_gene: TRBJ1-2
d_gene: TRBD1
v_gene: TRBV7-8
CDR3nt: TGTGCCAGCAGCTTCGTGGACAGGGGGTTAGATGGCTACACCTTC
CDR3aa: CASSFVDRGLDGYTF

abundance: few
j_gene: TRBJ2-4
d_gene: TRBD1
v_gene: TRBV6-2/TRBV6-3
CDR3nt: TGTGCCAGCAGTTACAGCCCCGGGACAGGGGAGTCCAAAAACATTCAGTACTTC
CDR3aa: CASSYSPGTGESKNIQYF

abundance: -
j_gene: TRBJ2-5
d_gene: TRBD1
v_gene: TRBV29-1
CDR3nt: TGCAGCGTGCACAGGGGAGAGACCCAGTACTTC
CDR3aa: CSVHRGETQYF

abundance: -
j_gene: TRBJ2-1
d_gene: -
v_gene: TRBV6-5
CDR3nt: TGTGCCAGCAGTCAAGAACCAGGGGACCGAGAGCAGTTCTTC
CDR3aa: CASSQEPGDREQFF

abundance: medium-sized
j_gene: TRBJ2-7
d_gene: TRBD2
v_gene: TRBV28
CDR3nt: TGTGCCAGCAGTTTACCCGAGGGACTAGCTCACGAGCAGTACTTC
CDR3aa: CASSLPEGLAHEQYF

abundance: few
j_gene: TRBJ1-4
d_gene: -
v_gene: TRBV27
CDR3nt: TGTGCCAGCAGACGCACAGGGATAGGGCAGGATGAAAAACTGTTTTTT
CDR3aa: CASRRTGIGQDEKLFF

abundance: -
j_gene: TRBJ2-5
d_gene: TRBD1
v_gene: TRBV7-2
CDR3nt: TGTGCCAGCAGCTTGGACAGGGTGGTGGAGACCCAGTACTTC
CDR3aa: CASSLDRVVETQYF

abundance: few
j_gene: TRBJ1-5
d_gene: -
v_gene: TRBV12-5
CDR3nt: TGTGCTAGTGGTTACGCCCAGGGGTCCCAGCATTTT
CDR3aa: CASGYAQGSQHF

abundance: -
j_gene: TRBJ2-1
d_gene: -
v_gene: TRBV14
CDR3nt: TGTGCCAGCAGCCAAGATTGGCTAGCTCTACCCAGCTCCTACAATGAGCAGTTCTTC
CDR3aa: CASSQDWLALPSSYNEQFF

abundance: few
j_gene: TRBJ2-7
d_gene: -
v_gene: TRBV7-9
CDR3nt: TGTGCCAGCAGCTTAGGATCAGGCGAGCAGTACTTC
CDR3aa: CASSLGSGEQYF

abundance: many
j_gene: TRBJ2-1
d_gene: -
v_gene: TRBV11-1
CDR3nt: TGTGCCAGCAGCTTAGCGTCTTATGAGCAGTTCTTC
CDR3aa: CASSLASYEQFF

abundance: -
j_gene: TRBJ2-2
d_gene: -
v_gene: TRBV12-3/TRBV12-4
CDR3nt: TGTGCCACCCGACGGGCCGCGAACACCGGGGAGCTGTTTTTT
CDR3aa: CATRRAANTGELFF

abundance: few
j_gene: TRBJ2-3
d_gene: -
v_gene: TRBV15
CDR3nt: TGTGCCACCAGCAGAGGAGGGGGAATTTTGGGCACAGATACGCAGTATTTT
CDR3aa: CATSRGGGILGTDTQYF

abundance: -
j_gene: TRBJ1-3
d_gene: -
v_gene: TRBV4-3
CDR3nt: TGCGCCAGCAGCCAAGGGGGGACGATGCGGCCCGGAAACACCATATATTTT
CDR3aa: CASSQGGTMRPGNTIYF

abundance: -
j_gene: TRBJ1-1
d_gene: -
v_gene: TRBV6-2/TRBV6-3
CDR3nt: TGTGCCAGCAGTTACGGAGAGAACACTGAAGCTTTCTTT
CDR3aa: CASSYGENTEAFF

abundance: -
j_gene: TRBJ1-1
d_gene: -
v_gene: TRBV7-3
CDR3nt: TGTGCCAGCAGCCCTAGACAGTCGTCGAACACTGAAGCTTTCTTT
CDR3aa: CASSPRQSSNTEAFF

abundance: many
j_gene: TRBJ2-2
d_gene: TRBD2
v_gene: TRBV12-3/TRBV12-4
CDR3nt: TGTGCCAGCAGTACTAGCGGGAATTCTGGGGAGCTGTTTTTT
CDR3aa: CASSTSGNSGELFF

abundance: many
j_gene: TRBJ2-5
d_gene: -
v_gene: TRBV7-2
CDR3nt: TGTGCCAGCAGCTCCCCGAGGCTAACCCAGTACTTC
CDR3aa: CASSSPRLTQYF

abundance: many
j_gene: TRBJ1-2
d_gene: -
v_gene: TRBV7-2
CDR3nt: TGTGCCAGCAGCTTAACGGGTGACTATGGCTACACCTTC
CDR3aa: CASSLTGDYGYTF

abundance: many
j_gene: TRBJ2-1
d_gene: -
v_gene: TRBV11-3
CDR3nt: TGTGCCAGCAGCTATGGACAGACCTCCTACAATGAGCAGTTCTTC
CDR3aa: CASSYGQTSYNEQFF

abundance: many
j_gene: TRBJ2-2
d_gene: TRBD1
v_gene: TRBV11-2
CDR3nt: TGTGCCAGCAGCCTAGACAGGGTTGGGACCGGGGAGCTGTTTTTT
CDR3aa: CASSLDRVGTGELFF

abundance: -
j_gene: TRBJ2-1
d_gene: -
v_gene: TRBV28
CDR3nt: TGTGCCAGCAGTTCCCGGGGCGGCGGCGGCAATGAGCAGTTCTTC
CDR3aa: CASSSRGGGGNEQFF

abundance: -
j_gene: TRBJ1-2
d_gene: TRBD1
v_gene: TRBV28
CDR3nt: TGTGCCAGCAGTTTAGGAGGGACAGGGGAATATGGCTACACCTTC
CDR3aa: CASSLGGTGEYGYTF

abundance: many
j_gene: TRBJ1-2
d_gene: TRBD1
v_gene: TRBV28
CDR3nt: TGTGCCAGCAGTTTCGGGACAGGGGGGTATGGCTACACCTTC
CDR3aa: CASSFGTGGYGYTF

abundance: -
j_gene: TRBJ2-6
d_gene: -
v_gene: TRBV20-1
CDR3nt: TGCAGTATATACAGGGACGATGGGGCCAACGTCCTGACTTTC
CDR3aa: CSIYRDDGANVLTF

abundance: many
j_gene: TRBJ1-2
d_gene: -
v_gene: TRBV11-3
CDR3nt: TGTGCCAGCAGCTTACTCAGAGGAAGTGGCTACACCTTC
CDR3aa: CASSLLRGSGYTF

abundance: many
j_gene: TRBJ2-6
d_gene: -
v_gene: TRBV7-8
CDR3nt: TGTGCCAGCAGCGCCGATCCCCTCTCTGGGGCCAACGTCCTGACTTTC
CDR3aa: CASSADPLSGANVLTF

abundance: once
j_gene: TRBJ2-7
d_gene: -
v_gene: TRBV2
CDR3nt: TGTGCCAGCAGTGAAAAAGAAGGGCACTACGAGCAGTACTTC
CDR3aa: CASSEKEGHYEQYF

abundance: many
j_gene: TRBJ1-4
d_gene: TRBD1
v_gene: TRBV7-9
CDR3nt: TGTGCCAGCAGCCAACTCCTCGACAGGGGGCTTGAAAAACTGTTTTTT
CDR3aa: CASSQLLDRGLEKLFF

abundance: -
j_gene: TRBJ2-5
d_gene: -
v_gene: TRBV4-1
CDR3nt: TGCGCCAGCAGCCAACTGCTAGGAGAGACCCAGTACTTC
CDR3aa: CASSQLLGETQYF

abundance: -
j_gene: TRBJ2-7
d_gene: -
v_gene: TRBV24-1
CDR3nt: TGTGCCACCAGTGGTCCCTACGAGCAGTACTTC
CDR3aa: CATSGPYEQYF

abundance: -
j_gene: TRBJ2-1
d_gene: TRBD2
v_gene: TRBV20-1
CDR3nt: TGCAGTGCTAGTCCTAGCGGGAGGAATGAGCAGTTCTTC
CDR3aa: CSASPSGRNEQFF

abundance: many
j_gene: TRBJ2-5
d_gene: TRBD2
v_gene: TRBV11-3
CDR3nt: TGTGCCAGCAGCTTAAGAGCGGGGGGGGAAGAGACCCAGTACTTC
CDR3aa: CASSLRAGGEETQYF

abundance: many
j_gene: TRBJ1-2
d_gene: -
v_gene: TRBV6-5
CDR3nt: TGTGCCAGCAGTTACTCCGGGACTAACTATGGCTACACCTTC
CDR3aa: CASSYSGTNYGYTF

abundance: many
j_gene: TRBJ1-5
d_gene: TRBD1
v_gene: TRBV7-2
CDR3nt: TGTGCCAGCAGCCCTACAGGGGGCTCCGGATCGGCCCAGCATTTT
CDR3aa: CASSPTGGSGSAQHF

abundance: many
j_gene: TRBJ1-1
d_gene: -
v_gene: TRBV7-9
CDR3nt: TGTGCCAGCGCTCCGGCATCGAACACTGAAGCTTTCTTT
CDR3aa: CASAPASNTEAFF